The 26 T cell receptor beta chains given below trace back to one sample, sequenced in a study of T cells in Graves' hyperthyroidism and ophthalmopathy (dated by TCRdb to between 2017 and 2020). The library was made by multiplex PCR. TCRdb lists the instrument as Illumina HiSeq 2000. The TCR beta CDR3 regions were amplified from RNA transcripts. For the first round of RT-PCR on the TCR CDR3, the HTBI primer set was used together with the Qiagen OneStep RT-PCR kit. TCRdb reanalyzed the raw reads on its own, using fastp at Q25 for trimming and MiXCR for clone calling, and kept in-frame beta chains. For every CDR3 protein sequence, its rows merge into one entry that carries the most common genes and DNA. The sample contains hundreds of thousands of distinct CDR3 sequences, around 25% of them found a single time. The ten largest clones add up to around 67% of the sample. The sample taken for sequencing was blood. Receptors were obtained from a man in his fifties with Graves' hyperthyroidism.

This clonotype was detected only once. This chain joins TRBV11-3 and TRBJ2-1; D is unresolved. Germline values: CDR1 SGHNT, CDR2 YENEEA. CDR3 length: 13 amino acids. The V end lost 4 bases, the J end lost 9 bases, and 13 bases lay between the germline ends. CDR3 nucleotides: TGTGCCAGCAGCTCCTCCTCAGGTGTTGAGCAGTTCTTC. The encoded protein is CASSSSSGVEQFF. Together with reference TRBV11-3 and TRBJ2-1, the CDR3 gives the full variable domain: EAGVVQSPRYKIIEKKQPVAFWCNPISGHNTLYWYLQNLGQGPELLIRYENEEAVDDSQLPKDRFSAERLKGVDSTLKIQPAELGDSAVYLCASSSSSGVEQFFGPGTRLTVL.

The gene calls are TRBV20-1 and TRBJ2-3; D uncertain. This CDR3 is built from 11 residues. Trimming stripped 6 bases from V and 4 bases from J, with 8 bases between. CDR1 and CDR2 from the germline V gene are DFQATT and SNEGSKA (reference sequence). The CDR3 DNA is TGCAGTGCCCACTCGGCAGATACGCAGTATTTT. It specifies CSAHSADTQYF.

The rearrangement joins TRBV29-1 to TRBJ2-2; D is unresolved. Between the trimmed V and J ends, which lost 4 bases and 0 bases, there was a span of 9 bases. The CDR3 is 14 residues long. Germline CDR1 SQVTM, CDR2 ANQGSEA. The CDR3, as DNA: TGCAGCGTTGCCGGCAGGCCGAACACCGGGGAGCTGTTTTTT. Protein sequence: CSVAGRPNTGELFF.

This clonotype was detected many times. This chain uses TRBV24-1 with TRBJ2-1; D unclear. The CDR3 totals 13 residues. Trimming took 4 bases from V and 1 from J, leaving 4 bases between them. Germline loops: CDR1 KGHDR, CDR2 SFDVKD. The chain's CDR3 is CATSEGSYNEQFF. CDR3 DNA sequence: TGTGCCACCAGTGAGGGTTCCTACAATGAGCAGTTCTTC.

The sample holds many counts of this clonotype. The V gene is TRBV7-3, the J gene TRBJ2-3, with 11 bases matching TRBD2. The junction had 4 bases not matched to a gene; V was cut back by 3 bases and J by 5 bases. Looked up from germline, CDR1 is SGHTA and CDR2 is FQGTGA. The CDR3 loop spans 15 amino acids. The CDR3 is CASSFLAGGQDTQYF. In DNA form, the CDR3 reads TGTGCCAGCAGCTTCCTAGCGGGAGGACAAGATACGCAGTATTTT.

This clonotype has a count of ten or more. The chain recombines TRBV7-9 with TRBJ2-7; 12 bases are a match to TRBD2. The length of the CDR3 is 16 residues. Losses at the gene ends were 3 bases for V and 0 bases for J; bases not matched to a gene: 3. Per germline, CDR1 SEHNR and CDR2 FQNEAQ (reference sequence). CDR3 DNA: TGTGCCAGCAGCTTCGCTAGCGGGAGGGCCTCCTACGAGCAGTACTTC. Amino acid sequence: CASSFASGRASYEQYF.

This clonotype has more than one count but fewer than ten. This chain joins TRBV5-1 and TRBJ2-7, with 10 positions matching TRBD2. Looked up from germline, CDR1 is SGHRS and CDR2 is YFSETQ. Trimming cost V 4 bases and J 2 bases; bases outside gene matches: 15. The CDR3 totals 18 residues. In DNA, the CDR3 is TGCGCCAGCAGCCAAGGACCTAGCGGGAGTCGAGGGACCTACGAGCAGTACTTC. Its protein is CASSQGPSGSRGTYEQYF.

This clonotype was seen a few times. V usage is TRBV29-1 and J usage is TRBJ2-1, with 7 positions matching TRBD2. The CDR3 runs 14 residues. V lost 3 bases and J lost 5; bases outside the gene matches: 7. Germline V gene lookup returns CDR1 SQVTM and CDR2 ANQGSEA. The CDR3 region is CSVEAGAWDNEQFF. The CDR3 nucleotides are TGCAGCGTTGAGGCGGGAGCTTGGGACAATGAGCAGTTCTTC.

This clonotype was observed a few times. V is TRBV5-1 and J is TRBJ2-4, with D perhaps TRBD2 (6 bases). Per germline, CDR1 SGHRS and CDR2 YFSETQ. V was pared by 1 base and J by 3 bases, with 14 bases between. The CDR3 runs to 16 residues. CDR3 sequence: CASSLSPAGIKNIQYF. The CDR3 bases are TGCGCCAGCAGCTTGTCTCCAGCGGGCATCAAAAACATTCAGTACTTC.

The CDR3 DNA is TGTGCCAGCACCCCTACCGGGGCGGAGAATTCGCGTACGCAGTATTTT. It specifies CASTPTGAENSRTQYF. V usage is TRBV11-3 and J usage is TRBJ2-3; D tentatively fits TRBD1 or TRBD2 (5 bases each). The CDR3 totals 16 residues. Trimming pared 7 bases from V and 8 bases from J, leaving 25 bases between. From germline, CDR1 is SGHNT and CDR2 YENEEA.

In its sample, this clonotype was seen a few times. The chain recombines TRBV19 with TRBJ1-1; no definite D call. The CDR3 extends over 14 amino acids. V lost 6 bases and J lost 1, with 12 bases in between. The germline CDR1 and CDR2 sequences are LNHDA and SQIVND (reference sequence). In DNA, the CDR3 is TGTGCCAGTAGGAAGGCGTATGGGAACACTGAAGCTTTCTTT. It yields the protein CASRKAYGNTEAFF.

The J gene is TRBJ1-3, the V gene TRBV7-9; a possible D gene is TRBD1 (5 bases). The V end was cut by 4 bases, the J end by 4 bases, with 11 bases between. This CDR3 contains 14 residues. CDR1 and CDR2 from the germline V gene are SEHNR and FQNEAQ (reference sequence). The CDR3 bases are TGTGCCAGCAGCTATCAGGGTTTAGGAAACACCATATATTTT. Translation: CASSYQGLGNTIYF.

J is TRBJ2-6 and V is TRBV27; D ambiguous. The V and J ends lost 5 bases and 0 bases respectively, with 8 bases between them. CDR3 size: 15 residues. Germline lookup yields CDR1 MNHEY and CDR2 SMNVEV (reference sequence). The CDR3 DNA sequence: TGTGCCAGCAGTCCTTTAAGCTCTGGGGCCAACGTCCTGACTTTC. Residues: CASSPLSSGANVLTF.

This clonotype was seen ten or more times. The V call is TRBV12-3 or TRBV12-4, the J call TRBJ2-7; TRBD2 is a possible D gene (6 bases). The CDR3 covers 15 residues. The V end lost 7 bases, the J end lost 3 bases, and 19 bases lay between the germline ends. The DNA for the CDR3 is TGTGCCAGCAATTCAGGGCGGGGACGGAACTACGAGCAGTACTTC. It is translated as CASNSGRGRNYEQYF.

This clonotype was found many times. The chain combines TRBV28 with TRBJ2-1, with D perhaps matching TRBD2 (7 bases). CDR1 and CDR2 from the germline V gene are MDHEN and SYDVKM. With 5 bases removed from V and 0 bases from J, the gap between germline ends came to 17 bases. The CDR3 contains 17 residues. The CDR3 sequence: CASSKGVAGSSYNEQFF. The CDR3 DNA follows: TGTGCCAGCAGTAAGGGGGTAGCGGGCAGCTCCTACAATGAGCAGTTCTTC.

There are many counts of this clonotype. The rearrangement joins TRBV30 to TRBJ1-2; D not resolved. The CDR3 length is 15 residues. Trimming pared 8 bases from V and 4 bases from J, leaving 23 bases between. Germline V lookup: CDR1 GTSNPN, CDR2 SVGIG (reference sequence). The chain's CDR3 is CALSDTSQYLYGYTF. The CDR3 DNA follows: TGTGCCCTTTCCGACACGAGTCAATACCTCTATGGCTACACCTTC.

The chain joins TRBV3-1 to TRBJ2-7; D gene ambiguous. The germline V gene has CDR1 LGHDT and CDR2 YNNKEL (reference sequence). With 3 bases removed from V and 1 base from J, the gap between germline ends came to 10 bases. The CDR3 sequence is 14 residues long. The CDR3 DNA is TGTGCCAGCAGCCAGGCTAGTGGTTCCTACGAGCAGTACTTC. Its translation is CASSQASGSYEQYF.

CDR3 amino acids: CASSIRGNPYGYTF. The DNA of the CDR3 is TGTGCCAGTAGTATAAGAGGGAACCCCTATGGCTACACCTTC. This chain uses TRBV19 with TRBJ1-2; no clear D gene. CDR1 LNHDA and CDR2 SQIVND come from the germline V gene (reference sequence). This CDR3 region has 14 residues. V lost 2 bases and J lost 4, with 11 bases in between.

This clonotype showed up just a few times. The chain couples TRBV6-5 to TRBJ2-5; perhaps TRBD2 as D (6 bases). V was trimmed by 0 bases and J by 4 bases, leaving 12 bases between them. CDR1 is MNHEY, CDR2 SVGAGI, per germline. The CDR3 has 15 amino acids. CDR3 DNA: TGTGCCAGCAGTTACTCGGGGGGAGGTGGAGAGACCCAGTACTTC. Translation: CASSYSGGGGETQYF.

This clonotype was recorded only once. J is TRBJ2-2 and V is TRBV11-2; no clear D gene. V was trimmed by 3 bases and J by 6 bases, leaving 5 bases between them. Germline CDR1 and CDR2: SGHAT and FQNNGV. This CDR3 has 12 residues. Here the CDR3 reads CASSFMAGELFF. CDR3 DNA: TGTGCCAGCAGCTTCATGGCCGGGGAGCTGTTTTTT.

This clonotype was observed a handful of times. The chain employs TRBV6-7 and TRBJ1-1, with no clear D. TRBV6-7 counts as an open reading frame of uncertain function. Trimming stripped 0 bases from V and 1 base from J, with 9 bases between. The CDR3 extends over 15 amino acids. CDR3 DNA sequence: TGTGCCAGCAGTTACTCGTGGTGGGGGAACACTGAAGCTTTCTTT. It specifies CASSYSWWGNTEAFF.

The CDR3 reads CASSTTGTKKSPLHF. CDR3 DNA sequence: TGTGCCAGCAGCACAACCGGGACAAAGAAATCACCCCTCCACTTT. The chain couples TRBV11-2 to TRBJ1-6, with D perhaps matching TRBD1 (6 bases). This CDR3 has 15 residues. The germline CDR1 and CDR2 sequences are SGHAT and FQNNGV. Trimming took off 5 bases at V and 10 bases at J, with 18 bases between the two ends.

The chain has TRBV2 and TRBJ2-7; 9 bases match TRBD1. Per the germline V gene, CDR1 is SNHLY and CDR2 is FYNNEI. The CDR3 sequence is 15 residues long. Trimming took 7 bases from V and 5 from J; bases not matched to a gene: 12. The CDR3, as DNA: TGTGCCAGCACCCTACCGGGACAGGGTTTCAACGAGCAGTACTTC. Protein sequence: CASTLPGQGFNEQYF.

This clonotype occurred a few times. This rearrangement joins TRBV27 to TRBJ2-3; D remains unclear. Trimming removed 0 bases from V and 4 bases from J, with 14 bases in between. This CDR3 has 16 amino acids. Germline CDR1 reads MNHEY; CDR2 reads SMNVEV (reference sequence). Here the CDR3 reads CASSLSQIARADTQYF. The CDR3 DNA sequence: TGTGCCAGCAGTTTATCGCAAATAGCTCGGGCAGATACGCAGTATTTT.

This clonotype was seen more than once but under ten times. V usage is TRBV20-1 and J usage is TRBJ1-2; 8 nucleotides align to TRBD1. V shed 5 bases and J 4 bases; nucleotides not matched to a gene: 6. The V gene's germline CDR1 is DFQATT and CDR2 SNEGSKA (reference sequence). The CDR3 extends over 13 amino acids. The CDR3, as DNA: TGCAGTGCTCTGGACAGGGAGAGCTATGGCTACACCTTC. It is translated as CSALDRESYGYTF.

The chain links TRBV18 to TRBJ1-1; D uncertain. Trimming stripped 5 bases from V and 1 base from J, with 14 bases between. CDR1 and CDR2 from the germline V gene are KGHSH and LQKENI. The CDR3 contains 15 residues. This chain's CDR3 is CASSSGGGRNTEAFF. Written as DNA, the CDR3 is TGTGCCAGCTCATCAGGCGGAGGGAGGAACACTGAAGCTTTCTTT.